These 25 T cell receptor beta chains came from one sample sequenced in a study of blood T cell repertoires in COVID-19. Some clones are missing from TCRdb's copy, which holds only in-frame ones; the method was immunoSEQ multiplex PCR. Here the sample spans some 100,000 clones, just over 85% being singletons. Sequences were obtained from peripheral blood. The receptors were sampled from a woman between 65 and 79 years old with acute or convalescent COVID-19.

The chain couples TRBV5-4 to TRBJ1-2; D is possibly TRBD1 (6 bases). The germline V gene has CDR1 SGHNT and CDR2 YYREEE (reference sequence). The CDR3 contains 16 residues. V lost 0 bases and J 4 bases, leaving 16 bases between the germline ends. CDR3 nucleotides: TGTGCCAGCAGCTTGGGGGGGGGCCTGACCCTCTATGGCTACACCTTC. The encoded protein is CASSLGGGLTLYGYTF.

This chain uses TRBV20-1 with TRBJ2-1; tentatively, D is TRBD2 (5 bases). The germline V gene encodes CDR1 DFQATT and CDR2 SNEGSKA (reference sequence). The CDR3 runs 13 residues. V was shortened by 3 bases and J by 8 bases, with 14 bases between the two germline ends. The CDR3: CSASSSPFYEQFF. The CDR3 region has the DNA TGCAGTGCTAGTTCTAGCCCATTTTATGAGCAGTTCTTC.

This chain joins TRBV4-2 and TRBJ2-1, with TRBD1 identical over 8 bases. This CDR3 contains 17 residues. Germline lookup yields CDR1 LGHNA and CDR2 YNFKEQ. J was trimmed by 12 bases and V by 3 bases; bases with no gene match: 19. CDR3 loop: CASSHQRPGGHDHGQFF. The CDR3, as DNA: TGTGCCAGCAGCCACCAAAGGCCAGGGGGCCACGATCATGGGCAGTTCTTC.

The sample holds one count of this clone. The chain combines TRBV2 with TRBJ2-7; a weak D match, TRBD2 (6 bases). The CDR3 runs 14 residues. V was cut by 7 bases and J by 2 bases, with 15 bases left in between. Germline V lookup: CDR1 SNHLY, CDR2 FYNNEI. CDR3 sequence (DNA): TGTGCCAGCACCCCCGGGGGACCCGCCTACGAGCAGTACTTC. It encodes CASTPGGPAYEQYF.

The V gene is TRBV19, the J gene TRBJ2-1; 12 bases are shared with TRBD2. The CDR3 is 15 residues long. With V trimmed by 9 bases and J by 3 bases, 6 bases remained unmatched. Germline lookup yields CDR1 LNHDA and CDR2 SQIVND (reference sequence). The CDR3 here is CASQTSGGNYNEQFF. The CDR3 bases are TGTGCCAGCCAGACTAGCGGGGGAAACTACAATGAGCAGTTCTTC.

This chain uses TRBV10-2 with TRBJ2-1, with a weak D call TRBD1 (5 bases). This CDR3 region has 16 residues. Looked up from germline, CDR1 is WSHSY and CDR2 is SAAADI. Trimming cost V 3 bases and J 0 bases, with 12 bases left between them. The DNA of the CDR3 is TGCGCCAGCAGTGATTTTGGGGCAAGCTCCTACAATGAGCAGTTCTTC. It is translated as CASSDFGASSYNEQFF.

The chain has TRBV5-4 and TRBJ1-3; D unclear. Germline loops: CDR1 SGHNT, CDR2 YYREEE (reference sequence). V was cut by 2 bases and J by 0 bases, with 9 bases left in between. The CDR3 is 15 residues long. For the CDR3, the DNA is TGTGCCAGCAGCTTCGGAGGCGGCTCTGGAAACACCATATATTTT. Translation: CASSFGGGSGNTIYF.

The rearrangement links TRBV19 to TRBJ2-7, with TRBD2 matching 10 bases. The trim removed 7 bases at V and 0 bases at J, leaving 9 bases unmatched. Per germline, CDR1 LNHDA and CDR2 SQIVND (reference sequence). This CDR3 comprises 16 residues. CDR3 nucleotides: TGTGCCAGTAAGGACGGAGCGGGAGGGAGCTCCTACGAGCAGTACTTC. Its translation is CASKDGAGGSSYEQYF. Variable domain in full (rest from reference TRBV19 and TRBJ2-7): DGGITQSPKYLFRKEGQNVTLSCEQNLNHDAMYWYRQDPGQGLRLIYYSQIVNDFQKGDIAEGYSVSREKKESFPLTVTSAQKNPTAFYLCASKDGAGGSSYEQYFGPGTRLTVT.

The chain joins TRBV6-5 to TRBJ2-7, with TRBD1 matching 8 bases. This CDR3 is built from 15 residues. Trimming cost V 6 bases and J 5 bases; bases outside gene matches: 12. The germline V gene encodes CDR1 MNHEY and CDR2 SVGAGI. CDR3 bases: TGTGCCAGCAGCCCCCGCCCGGGACAGGTCCACGAGCAGTACTTC. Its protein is CASSPRPGQVHEQYF.

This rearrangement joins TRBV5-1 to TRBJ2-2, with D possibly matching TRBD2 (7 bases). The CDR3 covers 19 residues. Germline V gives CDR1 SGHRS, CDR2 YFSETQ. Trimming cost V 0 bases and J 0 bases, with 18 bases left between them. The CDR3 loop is CASSLVGGAPRANTGELFF. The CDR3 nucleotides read TGCGCCAGCAGCTTGGTAGGGGGGGCCCCCAGGGCGAACACCGGGGAGCTGTTTTTT.

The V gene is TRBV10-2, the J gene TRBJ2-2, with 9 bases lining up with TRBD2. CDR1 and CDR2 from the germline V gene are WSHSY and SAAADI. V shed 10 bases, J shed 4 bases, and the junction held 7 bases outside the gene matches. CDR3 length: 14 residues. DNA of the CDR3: TGCGCCACCATAGCGGGAGACTTCACCGGGGAGCTGTTTTTT. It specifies CATIAGDFTGELFF.

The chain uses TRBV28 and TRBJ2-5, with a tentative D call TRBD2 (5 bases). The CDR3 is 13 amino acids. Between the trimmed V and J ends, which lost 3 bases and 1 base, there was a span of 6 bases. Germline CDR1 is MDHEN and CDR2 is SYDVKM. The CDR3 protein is CASSFSAQETQYF. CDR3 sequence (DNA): TGTGCCAGCAGTTTTAGCGCCCAAGAGACCCAGTACTTC. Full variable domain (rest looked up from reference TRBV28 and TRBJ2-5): DVKVTQSSRYLVKRTGEKVFLECVQDMDHENMFWYRQDPGLGLRLIYFSYDVKMKEKGDIPEGYSVSREKKERFSLILESASTNQTSMYLCASSFSAQETQYFGPGTRLLVL.

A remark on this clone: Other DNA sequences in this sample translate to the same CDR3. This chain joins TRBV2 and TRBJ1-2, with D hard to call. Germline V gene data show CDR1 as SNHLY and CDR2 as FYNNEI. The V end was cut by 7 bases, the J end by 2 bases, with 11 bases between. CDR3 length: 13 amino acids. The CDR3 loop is CASTVRGNYGYTF. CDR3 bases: TGTGCCAGCACCGTTCGCGGAAACTATGGCTACACCTTC.

Here the CDR3 DNA reads TGTGCCAGCAGCCCCGGGCAGGGGAGTAACTACGAGCAGTACTTC. This encodes CASSPGQGSNYEQYF. The chain links TRBV9 to TRBJ2-7; a weak D match, TRBD1 (6 bases). The CDR3 sequence is 15 residues long. Germline V lookup: CDR1 SGDLS, CDR2 YYNGEE. V shed 4 bases and J shed 3 bases, with 17 bases lying between them.

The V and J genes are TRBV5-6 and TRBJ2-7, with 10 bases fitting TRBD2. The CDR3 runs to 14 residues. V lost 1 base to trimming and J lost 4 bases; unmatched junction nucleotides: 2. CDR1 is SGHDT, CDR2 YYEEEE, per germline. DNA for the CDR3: TGTGCCAGCAGCTTGACTAGCGGGATTTACGAGCAGTACTTC. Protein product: CASSLTSGIYEQYF.

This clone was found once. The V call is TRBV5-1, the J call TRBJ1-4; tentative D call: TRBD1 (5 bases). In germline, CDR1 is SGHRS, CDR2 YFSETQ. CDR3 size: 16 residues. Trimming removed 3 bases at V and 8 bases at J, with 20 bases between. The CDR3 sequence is CASSSKRDANGEKLFF. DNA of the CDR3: TGCGCCAGCAGCTCTAAGCGGGACGCGAATGGGGAAAAACTGTTTTTT.

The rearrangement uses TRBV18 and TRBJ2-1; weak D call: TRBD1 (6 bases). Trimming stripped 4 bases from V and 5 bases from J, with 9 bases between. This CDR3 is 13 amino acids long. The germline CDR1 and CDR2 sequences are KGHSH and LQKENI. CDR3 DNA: TGTGCCAGCTCACTATGGGACAACAATGAGCAGTTCTTC. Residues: CASSLWDNNEQFF.

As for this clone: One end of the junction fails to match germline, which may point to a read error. The CDR3 is CASSLDRQESCDF. The CDR3 DNA sequence: TGTGCCAGCAGCTTAGATCGACAGGAGAGTTGTGACTTC. V is TRBV7-9 and J is TRBJ2-5, with TRBD1 as a possible D gene (6 bases). This CDR3 region has 13 residues. Germline V gene lookup returns CDR1 SEHNR and CDR2 FQNEAQ (reference sequence).

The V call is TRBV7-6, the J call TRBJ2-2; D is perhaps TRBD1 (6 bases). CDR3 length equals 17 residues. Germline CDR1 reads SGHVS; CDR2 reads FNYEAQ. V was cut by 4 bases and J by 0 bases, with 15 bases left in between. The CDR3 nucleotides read TGTGCCAGCAGCTCCTCTATGGACAGCCCGAACACCGGGGAGCTGTTTTTT. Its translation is CASSSSMDSPNTGELFF.

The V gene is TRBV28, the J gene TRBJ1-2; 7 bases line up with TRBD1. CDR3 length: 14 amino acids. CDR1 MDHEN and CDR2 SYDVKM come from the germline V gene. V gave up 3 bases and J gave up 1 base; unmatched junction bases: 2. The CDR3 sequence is CASSFTGDNYGYTF. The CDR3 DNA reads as TGTGCCAGCAGTTTTACAGGGGATAACTATGGCTACACCTTC.

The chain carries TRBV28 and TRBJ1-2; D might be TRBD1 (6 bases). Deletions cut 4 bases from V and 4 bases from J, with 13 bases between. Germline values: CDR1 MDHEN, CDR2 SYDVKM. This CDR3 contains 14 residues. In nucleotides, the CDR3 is TGTGCCAGCAGTTCCCCCCAGGGGACCTATGGCTACACCTTC. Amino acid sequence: CASSSPQGTYGYTF.

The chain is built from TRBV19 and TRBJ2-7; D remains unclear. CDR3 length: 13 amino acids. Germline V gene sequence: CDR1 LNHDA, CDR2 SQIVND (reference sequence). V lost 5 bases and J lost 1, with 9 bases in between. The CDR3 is CASSVDISYEQYF. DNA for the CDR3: TGTGCCAGTAGTGTTGACATTTCCTACGAGCAGTACTTC.

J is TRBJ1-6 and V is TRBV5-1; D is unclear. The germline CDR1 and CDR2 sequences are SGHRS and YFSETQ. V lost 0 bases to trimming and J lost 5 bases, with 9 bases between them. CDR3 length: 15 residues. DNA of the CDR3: TGCGCCAGCAGCTTGGAGGTGCGGGATAATTCACCCCTCCACTTT. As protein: CASSLEVRDNSPLHF.

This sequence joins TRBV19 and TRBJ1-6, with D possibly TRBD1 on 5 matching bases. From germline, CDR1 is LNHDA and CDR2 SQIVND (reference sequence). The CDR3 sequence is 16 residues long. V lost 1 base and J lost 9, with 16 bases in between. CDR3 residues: CASSIGGAQRSSPLHF. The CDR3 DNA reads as TGTGCCAGTAGTATAGGCGGGGCGCAGAGAAGTTCACCCCTCCACTTT.

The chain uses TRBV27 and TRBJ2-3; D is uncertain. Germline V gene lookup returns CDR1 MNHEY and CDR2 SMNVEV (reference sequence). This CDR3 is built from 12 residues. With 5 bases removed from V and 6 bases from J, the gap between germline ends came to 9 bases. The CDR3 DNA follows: TGTGCCAGCAGTCTCCCCGGGGATACGCAGTATTTT. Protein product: CASSLPGDTQYF.